One and the same sample provided the 23 T cell receptor beta chains below, sequenced in a study of response to subunit inactivated influenza vaccine. TCRdb ran MiXCR on the RT-PCR reads and lists one entry per CDR3 protein. This sample has under 850,000 distinct CDR3 sequences, with less than 20% found just once. The specimen was PBMCs from blood, collected about 5 days after vaccination. These receptors came from a man in his fifties who received an inactivated influenza vaccine.

V and J are TRBV20-1 and TRBJ1-1; D not certain. CDR3 length: 15 amino acids. Germline-derived CDR1 and CDR2 are DFQATT and SNEGSKA (reference sequence). V was trimmed by 1 base and J by 2 bases, leaving 14 bases between them. CDR3 nucleotides: TGCAGTGCTAGAGTAGATACATCAGGAAACACTGAAGCTTTCTTT. Residues: CSARVDTSGNTEAFF.

This clonotype came up a few times. This chain joins TRBV6-5 and TRBJ2-2, with D hard to call. In germline, CDR1 is MNHEY, CDR2 SVGAGI. Between the trimmed V and J ends, which lost 5 bases and 7 bases, there was a span of 20 bases. The CDR3 contains 16 residues. CDR3 sequence reads: CASSPRVSGGGGELFF. CDR3 bases: TGTGCCAGCAGTCCTCGGGTCTCTGGTGGTGGCGGGGAGCTGTTTTTT.

The gene calls are TRBV20-1 and TRBJ2-1; a possible D gene is TRBD1 (6 bases). This CDR3 has 15 residues. Germline V gene lookup returns CDR1 DFQATT and CDR2 SNEGSKA (reference sequence). The V and J ends lost 6 bases and 0 bases respectively, with 15 bases between them. The CDR3 spells CSADPQGSSYNEQFF. The CDR3 bases are TGCAGTGCAGACCCACAGGGAAGCTCCTACAATGAGCAGTTCTTC.

The J gene is TRBJ2-5, the V gene TRBV28; 9 nucleotides agree with TRBD2. The V gene's germline CDR1 is MDHEN and CDR2 SYDVKM. V lost 4 bases, J lost 4 bases, and 13 bases stayed unmatched. The CDR3 is made up of 17 amino acids. This CDR3 is CASSSTNRLAAIETQYF. The CDR3 DNA reads as TGTGCCAGCAGTTCAACCAACCGACTAGCGGCTATAGAGACCCAGTACTTC.

Many counts were recorded for this clonotype. The chain joins TRBV5-5 to TRBJ1-1, with 9 bases matching TRBD1. This CDR3 spans 14 amino acids. The germline V gene encodes CDR1 SGHKS and CDR2 YYEKEE (reference sequence). V lost 4 bases and J lost 8; bases outside the gene matches: 9. CDR3 sequence: CASSPGTGLTEAFF. CDR3 in DNA: TGTGCCAGCAGCCCGGGGACAGGGTTGACCGAAGCTTTCTTT.

The rearrangement links TRBV24-1 to TRBJ2-1, with 9 bases identical to TRBD1. V was pared by 2 bases and J by 4 bases, with 5 bases of the junction left unmatched. Germline V lookup: CDR1 KGHDR, CDR2 SFDVKD. The CDR3 runs 16 residues. This chain's CDR3 is CATSDSTGGGYNEQFF. As DNA, the CDR3 is TGTGCCACCAGTGATTCGACAGGGGGAGGTTACAATGAGCAGTTCTTC.

The CDR3 nucleotides read TGTGCCAGCAGTGAGGCGAGGGTGACGGCTTTCTTT. This sequence encodes CASSEARVTAFF. V usage is TRBV12-3 or TRBV12-4 and J usage is TRBJ1-1; D is undetermined. The ends were cut back, 5 bases at V and 11 bases at J, with 15 bases in the middle. CDR3 size: 12 residues.

The chain links TRBV30 to TRBJ1-5; no reliable D call. CDR3 length: 13 amino acids. V was shortened by 4 bases and J by 7 bases, with 14 bases between the two germline ends. CDR1 is GTSNPN, CDR2 SVGIG, per germline (reference sequence). The CDR3 protein is CAWNSGGSQPQHF. The DNA for the CDR3 is TGTGCCTGGAATTCGGGCGGATCCCAGCCCCAGCATTTT.

The rearrangement joins TRBV12-3 or TRBV12-4 to TRBJ1-2; D is unresolved. The CDR3 is 13 amino acids. Trimming removed 1 base from V and 4 bases from J, with 7 bases in between. The chain's CDR3 is CASSLGSVYGYTF. The CDR3 DNA reads TGTGCCAGCAGTTTAGGGTCAGTCTATGGCTACACCTTC.

This clonotype appeared a few times. The rearrangement links TRBV7-9 to TRBJ2-7, with D perhaps being TRBD1 or TRBD2 (5 bases each). V was clipped by 2 bases and J by 2 bases, with 13 bases between them. CDR3 size: 15 residues. Germline V gene sequence: CDR1 SEHNR, CDR2 FQNEAQ (reference sequence). DNA for the CDR3: TGTGCCAGCAGCTTATTAGATCTGGGGGCCTACGAGCAGTACTTC. Translation: CASSLLDLGAYEQYF.

This clonotype was picked up a small number of times. V and J are TRBV2 and TRBJ1-1; D might be TRBD1 (6 bases). Germline V CDR1 and CDR2: SNHLY, FYNNEI. CDR3 length: 13 amino acids. Deletions cut 7 bases from V and 3 bases from J, with 12 bases between. CDR3 in amino acids: CASNAQGHTEAFF. CDR3 DNA: TGTGCCAGCAACGCACAGGGACACACTGAAGCTTTCTTT. Combining the CDR3 with reference TRBV2 and TRBJ1-1 gives the whole variable domain EPEVTQTPSHQVTQMGQEVILRCVPISNHLYFYWYRQILGQKVEFLVSFYNNEISEKSEIFDDQFSVERPDGSNFTLKIRSTKLEDSAMYFCASNAQGHTEAFFGQGTRLTVV.

The chain joins TRBV20-1 to TRBJ1-5; D is unresolved. CDR1 is DFQATT, CDR2 SNEGSKA, per germline (reference sequence). Trimming took 3 bases from V and 6 from J, leaving 18 bases between them. The CDR3 runs 15 residues. The CDR3 nucleotides read TGCAGTGCTAGCGAGTCACGGGTTGTGAGTCAGCCCCAGCATTTT. Encoded protein: CSASESRVVSQPQHF.

Only a few counts were recorded for this clonotype. This chain joins TRBV12-3 or TRBV12-4 and TRBJ2-2; 8 bases match TRBD1. The CDR3 sequence is 16 residues long. V trimming: 3 bases; J trimming: 3 bases; junction bases outside the gene matches: 6. The CDR3: CASSFSTGGHTGELFF. The DNA of the CDR3 is TGTGCCAGCAGTTTTAGTACAGGGGGTCACACCGGGGAGCTGTTTTTT.

The DNA for the CDR3 is TGCAGCGCCAAGGGGGGGAGTCGTGAAAAACTGTTTTTT. This gives the protein CSAKGGSREKLFF. The V call is TRBV29-1, the J call TRBJ1-4; TRBD1 might be the D (6 bases). V was trimmed by 7 bases and J by 7 bases, leaving 16 bases between them. Germline assignment: CDR1 SQVTM and CDR2 ANQGSEA. CDR3 size: 13 residues.

This chain uses TRBV5-1 with TRBJ2-5; D is unresolved. Looked up from germline, CDR1 is SGHRS and CDR2 is YFSETQ. The CDR3 covers 15 residues. Trimming removed 0 bases from V and 5 bases from J, with 14 bases in between. CDR3 nucleotide sequence: TGCGCCAGCAGCTTGGAACGGGTAGGAATTGAGACCCAGTACTTC. It specifies CASSLERVGIETQYF.

The chain carries TRBV6-5 and TRBJ2-7; TRBD1 is a possible D gene (6 bases). The CDR3 is 14 amino acids. Germline CDR1 and CDR2: MNHEY and SVGAGI. Trimming cost V 0 bases and J 3 bases, with 9 bases left between them. The CDR3 DNA reads TGTGCCAGCAGTTACTCCCGGGACAACTACGAGCAGTACTTC. Its translation: CASSYSRDNYEQYF.

A few counts support this clonotype. The rearrangement joins TRBV12-3 or TRBV12-4 to TRBJ2-3; tentative D call: TRBD1 (5 bases). V shed 3 bases and J shed 3 bases, with 7 bases lying between them. The CDR3 is 13 residues long. The CDR3 bases are TGTGCCAGCAGTTTTGGACAAACAGATACGCAGTATTTT. This translates into CASSFGQTDTQYF.

The sample holds many counts of this clonotype. The rearrangement uses TRBV10-3 and TRBJ2-7; possibly TRBD2 for D (5 bases). V gave up 3 bases and J gave up 2 bases, with 11 bases separating them. Germline V gives CDR1 ENHRY, CDR2 SYGVKD. This CDR3 is 14 amino acids long. The CDR3 is CAISESGRTYEQYF. CDR3 DNA: TGTGCCATCAGTGAATCGGGGAGAACCTACGAGCAGTACTTC.

The sample holds many counts of this clonotype. The CDR3 reads CAISRGQGDTEAFF. CDR3 nucleotide sequence: TGTGCCATCAGTCGGGGCCAAGGCGACACTGAAGCTTTCTTT. The chain recombines TRBV10-3 with TRBJ1-1, with a possible D match to TRBD1 (5 bases). Trimming left V 5 bases short and J 3 bases short, with 13 bases between. Germline V gene data show CDR1 as ENHRY and CDR2 as SYGVKD. The CDR3 runs 14 residues.

This clonotype appeared a single time. V usage is TRBV20-1 and J usage is TRBJ2-2, with unresolved D. Germline CDR1 and CDR2: DFQATT and SNEGSKA (reference sequence). The CDR3 has 14 amino acids. Trimming removed 6 bases from V and 6 bases from J, with 17 bases in between. The CDR3 loop is CSAPVGRAAGELFF. The CDR3 DNA sequence: TGCAGTGCCCCTGTGGGAAGGGCCGCCGGGGAGCTGTTTTTT.

This clonotype was seen a handful of times. Here the CDR3 reads CASSPTMGGYEQYF. In DNA, the CDR3 is TGTGCCAGCAGCCCCACAATGGGAGGCTACGAGCAGTACTTC. The rearrangement joins TRBV7-2 to TRBJ2-7; a weak D match, TRBD2 (6 bases). The CDR3 totals 14 residues. V gave up 5 bases and J gave up 3 bases, with 14 bases separating them. The germline CDR1 and CDR2 sequences are SGHTA and FQGNSA.

The gene calls are TRBV2 and TRBJ2-3; TRBD1 might be the D (5 bases). Trimming removed 7 bases from V and 6 bases from J, with 14 bases in between. Germline assignment: CDR1 SNHLY and CDR2 FYNNEI. The CDR3 has 13 amino acids. The CDR3 nucleotides are TGTGCCAGCAAAAGGGGAAGTAAGGATACGCAGTATTTT. It translates to CASKRGSKDTQYF.

This clonotype has more than one count but fewer than ten. The gene calls are TRBV4-3 and TRBJ1-3; a possible D gene is TRBD1 (5 bases). Trimming took off 0 bases at V and 0 bases at J, with 9 bases between the two ends. The germline CDR1 and CDR2 sequences are LGHNA and YSLEER. This CDR3 region has 16 residues. The CDR3 sequence: CASSQDPTDSGNTIYF. In nucleotides, the CDR3 is TGCGCCAGCAGCCAAGACCCGACAGACTCTGGAAACACCATATATTTT.